This T cell receptor (beta chain) came from a study of blood T cell repertoires in COVID-19. Study as a whole: Spain, Italy and the United States supplied samples that represented acute and convalescent COVID-19.

The authors' processing: By means of reference gene primer amplification, nucleated cell counts were estimated. Sequencing used immunoSEQ multiplex PCR; TCRdb keeps in-frame clones, though not all of them. The V and J calls and clone size come from that table; D and trimming were worked out from the DNA. The sample records approximately 280,000 clones, around nine tenths being singletons. The V end was cut by 1 base, the J end by 7 bases, with 10 bases between. The CDR3 runs to 13 residues. Germline CDR1 MNHEY, CDR2 SMNVEV (reference sequence). The receptor's source is a man aged 35 to 55 with acute or convalescent COVID-19. Source material: peripheral blood. The chain uses TRBV27 and TRBJ1-2, with D tentatively TRBD1 (6 bases). CDR3 loop: CASSLFRGSGYTF. The CDR3 region has the DNA TGTGCCAGCAGTTTATTCAGGGGAAGTGGCTACACCTTC.